Following are 3 T cell receptor beta chains from one sample sequenced in a study of blood T cells in healthy people across ages (dated by TCRdb to about 2015). The library was generated by 5' RACE. Sequenced using an Illumina HiSeq 2500. A second PCR of 7 to 11 cycles was performed with a sample-barcoded 5' primer and a J-beta primer mix. TCRdb trimmed the raw reads at Q25, called clones with MiXCR and kept productive beta chains. One record per CDR3 amino acid sequence lists the most common genes and DNA. The sample has around 700,000 distinct CDR3 sequences on record, roughly 25% of them singletons. Of the sample, 9.4% falls within the top ten clones. These records were also assigned to another study, of T cells of mothers and their children.

Sequencing was performed on blood. These receptors were taken from a boy between 10 and 17 years old in good health.

In its sample, this clonotype was seen a few times. The V call is TRBV4-1, the J call TRBJ2-5; D is uncertain. V gave up 1 base and J gave up 7 bases, with 10 bases separating them. CDR1 MGHRA and CDR2 YSYEKL come from the germline V gene. CDR3 size: 13 residues. The chain's CDR3 is CASSQASGRTQYF. CDR3 nucleotides: TGCGCCAGCAGCCAAGCGTCAGGACGGACCCAGTACTTC.

This rearrangement joins TRBV4-1 to TRBJ1-5; D may be TRBD1 (6 bases). With 4 bases removed from V and 3 bases from J, the gap between germline ends came to 19 bases. The CDR3 has 17 residues. Looked up from germline, CDR1 is MGHRA and CDR2 is YSYEKL. In DNA form, the CDR3 reads TGCGCCAGCAGCCTACGTTGGCCGGCAGGGGACAATCAGCCCCAGCATTTT. Residues: CASSLRWPAGDNQPQHF.

The J gene is TRBJ1-4, the V gene TRBV7-9; tentatively, D is TRBD1 (6 bases). CDR3 length equals 16 residues. The germline CDR1 and CDR2 sequences are SEHNR and FQNEAQ (reference sequence). With 5 bases removed from V and 0 bases from J, the gap between germline ends came to 13 bases. CDR3 sequence reads: CASSAGTLTTNEKLFF. The CDR3 DNA follows: TGTGCCAGCAGCGCCGGGACACTTACAACTAATGAAAAACTGTTTTTT.